Presented here are 22 T cell receptor beta chains from one specimen sequenced in a study of cytotoxic CD8 clonotypes in ibrutinib-treated CLL. Here immunoSEQ multiplex PCR was the method, and the copy in TCRdb shows in-frame clones only, minus some. This table has under 150,000 clones, around 84% appearing once. The sequencing used PBMCs, collected after 24 months of ibrutinib treatment. Receptors originate from a human donor with chronic lymphocytic leukemia.

This rearrangement joins TRBV5-1 to TRBJ1-6, with 7 bases matching TRBD1. V was pared by 3 bases and J by 6 bases, with 6 bases of the junction left unmatched. Germline assignment: CDR1 SGHRS and CDR2 YFSETQ. This CDR3 contains 15 residues. Here the CDR3 DNA reads TGCGCCAGCAGCTACGGGACAGCACTTAATTCACCCCTCCACTTT. The encoded protein is CASSYGTALNSPLHF. The whole variable domain, remainder taken from reference TRBV5-1 and TRBJ1-6, is KAGVTQTPRYLIKTRGQQVTLSCSPISGHRSVSWYQQTPGQGLQFLFEYFSETQRNKGNFPGRFSGRQFSNSRSEMNVSTLELGDSALYLCASSYGTALNSPLHFGNGTRLTVT.

The chain recombines TRBV6-1 with TRBJ2-4; 11 nucleotides match TRBD1. Germline assignment: CDR1 MNHNS and CDR2 SASEGT. This CDR3 is built from 15 residues. With 3 bases clipped from V and 9 bases from J, the junction kept 7 bases outside the gene matches. CDR3 sequence (DNA): TGTGCCAGCAGTGAGGAGGCGGGGACAGGGGGCATTCAGTACTTC. Amino acids: CASSEEAGTGGIQYF.

The rearrangement links TRBV10-3 to TRBJ2-7; D might be TRBD1 (6 bases). Trimming removed 10 bases at V and 0 bases at J, with 10 bases between. This CDR3 is 12 amino acids long. CDR1 and CDR2 (germline): ENHRY, SYGVKD. CDR3 in DNA: TGTGCCAGCCAGGGGAGCTCCTACGAGCAGTACTTC. Translating it yields CASQGSSYEQYF.

Concerning this clone: At one end, the junction sequence differs from germline, possibly due to a read error. The chain recombines TRBV30 with TRBJ2-1; TRBD1 is a possible D gene (6 bases). The germline CDR1 and CDR2 sequences are GTSNPN and SVGIG (reference sequence). The CDR3 is made up of 11 amino acids. The CDR3 is CAWSPGQAILF. The DNA for the CDR3 is TGTGCCTGGAGCCCGGGACAAGCGATTCTCTTC.

The V call is TRBV6-4, the J call TRBJ1-3; D remains ambiguous. This CDR3 is built from 16 residues. CDR1 is MRHNA, CDR2 SNTAGT, per germline. V lost 8 bases to trimming and J lost 1 base, with 18 bases between them. CDR3 protein: CASGRRRQVSGNTIYF. For the CDR3, the DNA is TGTGCCAGCGGAAGACGGCGCCAAGTTTCTGGAAACACCATATATTTT.

V usage is TRBV5-1 and J usage is TRBJ1-1; 8 positions match TRBD1. CDR1 is SGHRS and CDR2 is YFSETQ in the germline V gene. V lost 3 bases and J lost 2; bases outside the gene matches: 3. This CDR3 comprises 14 residues. CDR3 nucleotides: TGCGCCAGCAGCTCGGACAGGGCCAACACTGAAGCTTTCTTT. Translation: CASSSDRANTEAFF. The variable domain in full, with the rest retrieved from reference TRBV5-1 and TRBJ1-1, is KAGVTQTPRYLIKTRGQQVTLSCSPISGHRSVSWYQQTPGQGLQFLFEYFSETQRNKGNFPGRFSGRQFSNSRSEMNVSTLELGDSALYLCASSSDRANTEAFFGQGTRLTVV.

This sequence joins TRBV6-1 and TRBJ2-4; 7 nucleotides align to TRBD1. This CDR3 region has 14 residues. J gave up 8 bases and V 6 bases, and 10 bases lay outside the gene matches. Germline V gives CDR1 MNHNS, CDR2 SASEGT. The CDR3 DNA is TGTGCCAGCAGGAAAGACAGGGCCGTTGACATTCAGTACTTC. As protein: CASRKDRAVDIQYF.

The chain joins TRBV10-3 to TRBJ2-3; D is unresolved. V shed 4 bases and J shed 4 bases, with 9 bases lying between them. Germline V gene sequence: CDR1 ENHRY, CDR2 SYGVKD. The CDR3 loop spans 13 amino acids. The DNA of the CDR3 is TGTGCCATCAGTGGCTCCGGTGCAGATACGCAGTATTTT. Residues: CAISGSGADTQYF.

This chain connects TRBV10-2 to TRBJ1-1; no firm D call. The germline V gene has CDR1 WSHSY and CDR2 SAAADI. This CDR3 region has 14 residues. V lost 3 bases to trimming and J lost 1 base, with 9 bases between them. CDR3 protein: CASSDRWSNTEAFF. CDR3 coding DNA: TGCGCCAGCAGTGACAGATGGTCGAACACTGAAGCTTTCTTT.

V and J are TRBV19 and TRBJ1-2; TRBD1 might be the D (6 bases). Germline V gene sequence: CDR1 LNHDA, CDR2 SQIVND (reference sequence). The CDR3 loop spans 11 amino acids. Trimming took 8 bases from V and 7 from J, leaving 11 bases between them. CDR3 protein: CASRGAGGYTF. Written as DNA, the CDR3 is TGTGCCAGTCGGGGGGCAGGTGGCTACACCTTC. The entire variable domain, with the rest obtained from reference TRBV19 and TRBJ1-2, is as follows: DGGITQSPKYLFRKEGQNVTLSCEQNLNHDAMYWYRQDPGQGLRLIYYSQIVNDFQKGDIAEGYSVSREKKESFPLTVTSAQKNPTAFYLCASRGAGGYTFGSGTRLTVV.

The chain recombines TRBV7-3 with TRBJ1-6; D remains unclear. Germline V CDR1 and CDR2: SGHTA, FQGTGA. V dropped 2 bases and J dropped 9 bases, with 11 bases sitting between them. This CDR3 region has 14 residues. CDR3 amino acids: CASSLDAATSPLHF. CDR3 DNA: TGTGCCAGCAGCTTAGATGCCGCTACTTCACCCCTCCACTTT.

The chain has TRBV7-7 and TRBJ2-1, with D possibly being TRBD2 (5 bases). The CDR3 extends over 15 amino acids. Germline V lookup: CDR1 SSHAT, CDR2 FNYEAQ (reference sequence). Trimming took off 1 base at V and 6 bases at J, with 13 bases between the two ends. CDR3 nucleotides: TGTGCCAGCAGCTTAGGATTAGCGTACCCCAATGAGCAGTTCTTC. This encodes CASSLGLAYPNEQFF.

The rearrangement links TRBV15 to TRBJ2-2; tentative D call: TRBD1 (6 bases). Germline V gene data show CDR1 as LNHNV and CDR2 as YYDKDF (reference sequence). This CDR3 is 19 amino acids long. Between the trimmed V and J ends, which lost 1 base and 1 base, there was a span of 19 bases. This CDR3 reads CATSRAFILAGVNTGELFF. The CDR3 DNA follows: TGTGCCACCAGCAGAGCCTTTATCCTCGCAGGGGTGAACACCGGGGAGCTGTTTTTT.

The rearrangement links TRBV28 to TRBJ2-4; the D is unclear. This CDR3 spans 17 amino acids. Germline CDR1 and CDR2: MDHEN and SYDVKM. V gave up 5 bases and J gave up 3 bases, with 20 bases separating them. The CDR3 nucleotides are TGTGCCAGCAGTACCTCAAAAGGGTTATCGGGCAAAAACATTCAGTACTTC. Its translation: CASSTSKGLSGKNIQYF.

The chain links TRBV6-1 to TRBJ1-1, with TRBD1 matching over 7 bases. The V segment lost 2 bases and the J segment 5 bases; nucleotides outside the gene matches: 5. Per the germline V gene, CDR1 is MNHNS and CDR2 is SASEGT. The CDR3 is made up of 14 amino acids. This chain's CDR3 is CASSESQTGTEAFF. The CDR3 coding sequence is TGTGCCAGCAGTGAAAGCCAGACAGGGACTGAAGCTTTCTTT.

This clone was recorded only once. The chain employs TRBV18 and TRBJ2-2; D remains ambiguous. Trimming cost V 2 bases and J 7 bases, with 14 bases left between them. Germline CDR1 reads KGHSH; CDR2 reads LQKENI. CDR3 length: 15 residues. In nucleotides, the CDR3 is TGTGCCAGCTCACCAACAGAGGACCTAGGCGGGGAGCTGTTTTTT. It translates to CASSPTEDLGGELFF.

In this sample, this clone turned up once. This chain connects TRBV7-9 to TRBJ2-5, with 7 nucleotides matching TRBD1. CDR3 length equals 15 residues. Germline trimming cut 7 bases from V and 1 base from J; bases unmatched to any gene: 9. CDR1 and CDR2 from the germline V gene are SEHNR and FQNEAQ (reference sequence). The CDR3 sequence is CASNPTGQVQETQYF. Written as DNA, the CDR3 is TGTGCCAGCAACCCCACTGGACAGGTCCAAGAGACCCAGTACTTC.

V usage is TRBV6-5 and J usage is TRBJ2-6, with D perhaps TRBD1 (5 bases). V was shortened by 2 bases and J by 4 bases, with 9 bases between the two germline ends. Germline CDR1 and CDR2: MNHEY and SVGAGI. The CDR3 runs to 15 residues. The CDR3 spells CASSYGGAGANVLTF. The CDR3, as DNA: TGTGCCAGCAGTTACGGTGGGGCCGGGGCCAACGTCCTGACTTTC.

The chain uses TRBV6-5 and TRBJ1-6; D ambiguous. The germline gives CDR1 MNHEY, CDR2 SVGAGI. V dropped 7 bases and J dropped 9 bases, with 13 bases sitting between them. This CDR3 comprises 13 residues. CDR3 in DNA: TGTGCCAGCACCCGGACGCTTGGTTCACCCCTCCACTTT. Amino acid sequence: CASTRTLGSPLHF.

V is TRBV4-3 and J is TRBJ2-7; D gene ambiguous. The CDR3 covers 14 residues. V was pared by 0 bases and J by 9 bases, with 15 bases between. Germline CDR1 reads LGHNA; CDR2 reads YSLEER. The CDR3: CASSQDLAPWTQYF. The DNA of the CDR3 is TGCGCCAGCAGCCAAGATTTGGCCCCTTGGACGCAGTACTTC.

The chain uses TRBV28 and TRBJ1-4; no clear D gene. In germline, CDR1 is MDHEN, CDR2 SYDVKM. The CDR3 is 14 residues long. Between the trimmed V and J ends, which lost 4 bases and 3 bases, there was a span of 9 bases. The CDR3 nucleotides read TGTGCCAGCAGTTCCCCCCGAGCTAATGAAAAACTGTTTTTT. Protein sequence: CASSSPRANEKLFF.

As DNA, the CDR3 is TGCGCCAGCAGTGAGTCTGCAGGGGGAAGGTACGAGCAGTACTTC. Amino acid sequence: CASSESAGGRYEQYF. The chain carries TRBV10-2 and TRBJ2-7; 7 nucleotides match TRBD1. Germline values: CDR1 WSHSY, CDR2 SAAADI. J was trimmed by 4 bases and V by 0 bases; bases with no gene match: 6. The CDR3 sequence is 15 residues long.